This T cell receptor (beta chain) was identified in a study of beta chain features in type 1 diabetes. This clone showed up just a few times. The CDR3 runs 12 residues. V lost 6 bases, J lost 4 bases, and 11 bases lay in between. Germline CDR1 SQVTM, CDR2 ANQGSEA. Since all of the isolated RNA was reverse transcribed, expressed TCRB transcripts were what got sequenced. The protocol was immunoSEQ multiplex PCR, while the TCRdb copy is restricted to in-frame clones and leaves out a portion. Among under 250,000 clones listed, under 13% were seen once. The sample taken for sequencing was central memory CD4+ T cells from blood. This sequence was found in a man aged 18 to 29 in good health. The chain couples TRBV29-1 to TRBJ2-3; no firm D call. As DNA, the CDR3 is TGCAGCGTCCTCAGTGCGGCAGATACGCAGTATTTT. Translating it yields CSVLSAADTQYF.